Listed here are 10 T cell receptor beta chains from one sample, sequenced in a study of blood T cell repertoires in COVID-19. Profiled with immunoSEQ multiplex PCR; TCRdb holds only in-frame clones, not every one. The sample lists approximately 69,000 clones, nearly 85% occurring once. Sequenced input: peripheral blood. All receptors come from a woman in her sixties or seventies with acute or convalescent COVID-19.

CDR3 nucleotides: TGTGCCAGCAGCTTAGAGCGGGCTGCCTACGAGCAGTACTTC. Translating gives CASSLERAAYEQYF. The rearrangement joins TRBV11-2 to TRBJ2-7, with TRBD2 as a possible D gene (5 bases). This CDR3 is built from 14 residues. V lost 0 bases and J lost 2, with 8 bases in between. The germline V gene has CDR1 SGHAT and CDR2 FQNNGV.

CDR3 protein: CSAGTAEETQYF. Written as DNA, the CDR3 is TGCAGCGCTGGGACAGCCGAAGAGACCCAGTACTTC. The chain joins TRBV29-1 to TRBJ2-5; TRBD1 aligns across 7 bases. After removal of 7 bases from V and 3 bases from J, the junction contained 5 bases not matched to a gene. Germline values: CDR1 SQVTM, CDR2 ANQGSEA. The CDR3 runs to 12 residues.

The chain recombines TRBV2 with TRBJ2-3, with TRBD2 matching over 11 bases. V lost 9 bases and J lost 3; bases outside the gene matches: 5. This CDR3 region has 14 residues. CDR1 and CDR2 (germline): SNHLY, FYNNEI. The CDR3 spells CARGTSGSTDTQYF. The CDR3 nucleotides read TGTGCCAGAGGGACTAGCGGAAGTACAGATACGCAGTATTTT.

The genes are TRBV18 and TRBJ1-2, with D maybe TRBD1 (5 bases). The CDR3 is 14 residues long. From germline, CDR1 is KGHSH and CDR2 LQKENI. Trimming pared 6 bases from V and 5 bases from J, leaving 16 bases between. This chain's CDR3 is CASSPPGSRYGYTF. CDR3 DNA sequence: TGTGCCAGCTCCCCGCCAGGGTCGCGGTATGGCTACACCTTC.

The chain has TRBV2 and TRBJ1-2, with 7 bases lining up with TRBD1. V was pared by 8 bases and J by 1 base, with 7 bases of the junction left unmatched. Per the germline V gene, CDR1 is SNHLY and CDR2 is FYNNEI. The CDR3 is 14 residues long. CDR3 loop: CASENRGFNYGYTF. CDR3 sequence (DNA): TGTGCCAGCGAGAACAGGGGATTTAACTATGGCTACACCTTC.

This clone was picked up a small number of times. This sequence joins TRBV19 and TRBJ2-3; D is ambiguous. The ends were cut back, 3 bases at V and 5 bases at J, with 3 bases in the middle. The CDR3 has 11 residues. Per the germline V gene, CDR1 is LNHDA and CDR2 is SQIVND (reference sequence). The DNA for the CDR3 is TGTGCCAGTAGTATCCGAGATACGCAGTATTTT. Protein: CASSIRDTQYF.

CDR3 DNA sequence: TGTGCCAGCAGTGGACTAGCGGGGGCATACAATGAGCAGTTCTTC. It specifies CASSGLAGAYNEQFF. J is TRBJ2-1 and V is TRBV2; 12 bases are a match to TRBD2. The germline CDR1 and CDR2 sequences are SNHLY and FYNNEI. This CDR3 region has 15 residues. Trimming cost V 4 bases and J 4 bases; bases outside gene matches: 2.

This clone was seen a few times. This chain links TRBV5-6 with TRBJ2-7; D unresolved. Germline values: CDR1 SGHDT, CDR2 YYEEEE. The CDR3 consists of 14 residues. The ends were cut back, 1 base at V and 1 base at J, with 9 bases in the middle. The CDR3 DNA sequence: TGTGCCAGCAGCTTGTTGTACAGTTCCTACGAGCAGTACTTC. It codes for CASSLLYSSYEQYF.

In its sample, this clone was seen a few times. The V gene is TRBV6-5, the J gene TRBJ2-1; the match to TRBD2 covers 8 bases. The germline V gene encodes CDR1 MNHEY and CDR2 SVGAGI. The CDR3 sequence is 13 residues long. J gave up 8 bases and V 7 bases, and 7 bases lay outside the gene matches. The CDR3 loop is CASNGRAWDEQFF. DNA for the CDR3: TGTGCCAGCAACGGGAGGGCCTGGGATGAGCAGTTCTTC.

CDR3 sequence (DNA): TGTGCCAGCAGTTATCGGACAGGGGGAGCTGGCTACACCTTC. It encodes CASSYRTGGAGYTF. This chain joins TRBV2 and TRBJ1-2; 10 bases are a match to TRBD1. Trimming took 5 bases from V and 7 from J; bases not matched to a gene: 7. This CDR3 has 14 amino acids. The germline V gene encodes CDR1 SNHLY and CDR2 FYNNEI.